This T cell receptor (beta chain) stems from a study of blood T cell repertoires in COVID-19. Trimming removed 6 bases from V and 0 bases from J; junction bases left unmatched: 7. CDR1 is SGHTA and CDR2 is FQGNSA in the germline V gene. The CDR3 has 16 residues. TCRdb keeps only in-frame clones here, not all; method: immunoSEQ multiplex PCR. The sample consists of about 59,000 clones, more than 70% of them appearing once. The TCR originated in a man aged 60 to 69 with active or convalescent COVID-19. The chain uses TRBV7-2 and TRBJ1-3; 8 nucleotides line up with TRBD1. Sequenced material: peripheral blood. CDR3 sequence: CASRQKTGGSGNTIYF. DNA for the CDR3: TGTGCCAGCAGGCAAAAAACAGGGGGCTCTGGAAACACCATATATTTT.